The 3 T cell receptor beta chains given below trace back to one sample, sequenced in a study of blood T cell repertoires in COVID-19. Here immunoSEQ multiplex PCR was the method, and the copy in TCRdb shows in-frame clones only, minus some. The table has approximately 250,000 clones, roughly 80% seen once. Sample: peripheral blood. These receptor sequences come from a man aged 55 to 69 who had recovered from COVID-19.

Here the CDR3 reads CASSGAGRANEKLFF. The CDR3 region has the DNA TGTGCCAGCAGTGGCGCGGGTAGGGCTAATGAAAAACTGTTTTTT. The rearrangement joins TRBV28 to TRBJ1-4; unclear D gene. This CDR3 spans 15 amino acids. Trimming shortened V by 5 bases and J by 3 bases, and 13 bases separated the two germline ends. CDR1 is MDHEN, CDR2 SYDVKM, per germline. Drawing the rest from reference TRBV28 and TRBJ1-4, the complete variable domain is DVKVTQSSRYLVKRTGEKVFLECVQDMDHENMFWYRQDPGLGLRLIYFSYDVKMKEKGDIPEGYSVSREKKERFSLILESASTNQTSMYLCASSGAGRANEKLFFGSGTQLSVL.

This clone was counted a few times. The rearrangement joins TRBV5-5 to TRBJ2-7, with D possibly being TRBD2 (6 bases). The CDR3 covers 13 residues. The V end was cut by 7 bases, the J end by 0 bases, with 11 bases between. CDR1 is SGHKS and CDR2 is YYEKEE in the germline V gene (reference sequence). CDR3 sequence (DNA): TGTGCCAGCGGACCGGGGGTCTCCTACGAGCAGTACTTC. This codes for CASGPGVSYEQYF.

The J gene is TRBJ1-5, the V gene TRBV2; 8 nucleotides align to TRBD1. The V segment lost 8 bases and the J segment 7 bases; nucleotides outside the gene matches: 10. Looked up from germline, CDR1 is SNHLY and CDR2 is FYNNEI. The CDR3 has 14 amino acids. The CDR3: CASAGTGGVQPQHF. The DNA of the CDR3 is TGTGCCAGCGCCGGGACAGGAGGGGTCCAGCCCCAGCATTTT.